This T cell receptor beta chain was retrieved from a study of cytomegalovirus exposure and HLA in healthy donors. The CDR3 is made up of 13 amino acids. Trimming cost V 5 bases and J 3 bases, with 8 bases left between them. CDR1 and CDR2 (germline): SGHVS, FQNEAQ. Assay: immunoSEQ multiplex PCR; the TCRdb copy retains only in-frame clones and omits some. The sample has a few hundred thousand clones; 70% to 90% are singletons. This TCR was recovered from a woman younger than 30 in good health and CMV-seronegative. The V and J genes are TRBV7-8 and TRBJ2-1; perhaps TRBD1 as D (5 bases). The specimen was PBMCs. CDR3 protein: CASSPTGYNEQFF. The CDR3 coding sequence is TGTGCCAGCAGCCCAACAGGCTACAATGAGCAGTTCTTC.